Given below is one TCR beta chain in context. This record belongs to a study of blood T cell repertoires in COVID-19. Libraries were prepared by immunoSEQ multiplex PCR; TCRdb keeps only in-frame clonotypes and omits some of them. The sample holds 250,000 to 350,000 clones, over 75% seen once. J was trimmed by 10 bases and V by 3 bases; bases with no gene match: 9. This CDR3 contains 14 residues. Per germline, CDR1 SGHDT and CDR2 YYEEEE. The specimen was PBMCs or T cells enriched from blood (not recorded which). V and J are TRBV5-6 and TRBJ1-5; TRBD1 matches at 8 bases. This sequence was found in a young woman who had recovered from COVID-19. The CDR3 loop is CASSSRQGMEPQHF. CDR3 sequence (DNA): TGTGCCAGCAGCTCCCGACAGGGGATGGAACCCCAGCATTTT.